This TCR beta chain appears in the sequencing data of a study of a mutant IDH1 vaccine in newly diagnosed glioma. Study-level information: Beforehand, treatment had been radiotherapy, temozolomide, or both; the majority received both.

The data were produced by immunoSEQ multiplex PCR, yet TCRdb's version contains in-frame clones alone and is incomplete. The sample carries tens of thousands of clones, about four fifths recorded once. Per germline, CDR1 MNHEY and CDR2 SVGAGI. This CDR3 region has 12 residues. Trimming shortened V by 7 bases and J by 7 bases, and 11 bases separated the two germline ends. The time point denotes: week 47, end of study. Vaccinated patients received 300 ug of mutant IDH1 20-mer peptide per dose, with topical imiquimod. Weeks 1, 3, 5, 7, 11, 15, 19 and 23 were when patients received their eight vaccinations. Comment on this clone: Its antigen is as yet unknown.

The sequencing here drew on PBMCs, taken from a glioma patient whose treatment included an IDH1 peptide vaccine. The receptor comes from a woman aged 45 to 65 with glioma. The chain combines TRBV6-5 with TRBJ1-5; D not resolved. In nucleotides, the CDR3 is TGTGCCAGCACTCTCGACGGCCAGCCCCAGCATTTT. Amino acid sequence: CASTLDGQPQHF.